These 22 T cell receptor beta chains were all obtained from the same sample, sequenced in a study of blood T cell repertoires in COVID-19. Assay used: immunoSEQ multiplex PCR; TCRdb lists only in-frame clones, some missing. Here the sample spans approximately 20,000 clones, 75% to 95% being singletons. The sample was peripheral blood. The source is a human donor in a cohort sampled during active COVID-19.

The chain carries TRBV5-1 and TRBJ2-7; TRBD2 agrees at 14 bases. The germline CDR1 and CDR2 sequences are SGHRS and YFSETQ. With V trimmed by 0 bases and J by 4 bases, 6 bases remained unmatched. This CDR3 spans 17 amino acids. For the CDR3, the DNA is TGCGCCAGCAGCTTGGCCGGACTAGCGGGAGGCGGATACGAGCAGTACTTC. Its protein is CASSLAGLAGGGYEQYF.

CDR3 residues: CASSLERASYNSPLHF. For the CDR3, the DNA is TGTGCCAGCAGCTTGGAGAGGGCTTCCTATAATTCACCCCTCCACTTT. The rearrangement joins TRBV5-5 to TRBJ1-6; D uncertain. V was shortened by 0 bases and J by 1 base, with 8 bases between the two germline ends. This CDR3 is 16 amino acids long. From germline, CDR1 is SGHKS and CDR2 YYEKEE (reference sequence).

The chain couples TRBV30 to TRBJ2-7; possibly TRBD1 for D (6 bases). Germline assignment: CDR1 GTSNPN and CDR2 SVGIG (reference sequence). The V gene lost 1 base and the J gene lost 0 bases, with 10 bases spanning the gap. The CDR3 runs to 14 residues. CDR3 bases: TGTGCCTGGAGTGGGACAGCGACCTCCTACGAGCAGTACTTC. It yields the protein CAWSGTATSYEQYF.

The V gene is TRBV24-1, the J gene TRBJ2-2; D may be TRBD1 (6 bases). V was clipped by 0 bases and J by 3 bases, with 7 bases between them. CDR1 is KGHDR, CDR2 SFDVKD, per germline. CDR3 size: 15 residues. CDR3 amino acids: CATSDLKGDTGELFF. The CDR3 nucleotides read TGTGCCACCAGTGATTTGAAGGGGGACACCGGGGAGCTGTTTTTT.

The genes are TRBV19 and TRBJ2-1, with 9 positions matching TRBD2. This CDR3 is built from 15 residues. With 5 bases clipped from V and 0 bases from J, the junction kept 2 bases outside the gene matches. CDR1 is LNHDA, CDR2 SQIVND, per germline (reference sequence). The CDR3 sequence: CASSSLAGSYNEQFF. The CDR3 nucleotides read TGTGCCAGTAGTTCACTAGCGGGCTCCTACAATGAGCAGTTCTTC.

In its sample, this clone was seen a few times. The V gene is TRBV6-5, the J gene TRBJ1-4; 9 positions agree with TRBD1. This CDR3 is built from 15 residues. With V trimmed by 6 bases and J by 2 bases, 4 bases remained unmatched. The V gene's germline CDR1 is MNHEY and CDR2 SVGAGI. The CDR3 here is CASSRTGATNEKLFF. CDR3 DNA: TGTGCCAGCAGCCGGACAGGGGCTACTAATGAAAAACTGTTTTTT.

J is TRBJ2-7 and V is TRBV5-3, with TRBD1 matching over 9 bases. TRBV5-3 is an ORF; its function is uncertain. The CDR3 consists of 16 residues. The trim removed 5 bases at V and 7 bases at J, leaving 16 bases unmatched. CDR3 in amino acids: CARRPTRDREGSEQYF. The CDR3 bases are TGTGCCAGAAGGCCTACTCGGGACAGGGAGGGCTCAGAGCAGTACTTC.

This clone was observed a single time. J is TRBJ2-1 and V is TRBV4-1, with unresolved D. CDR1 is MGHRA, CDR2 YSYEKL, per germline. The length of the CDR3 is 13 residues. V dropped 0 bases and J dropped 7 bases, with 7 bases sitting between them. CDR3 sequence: CASSQDQENEQFF. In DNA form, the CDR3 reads TGCGCCAGCAGCCAAGATCAGGAAAATGAGCAGTTCTTC.

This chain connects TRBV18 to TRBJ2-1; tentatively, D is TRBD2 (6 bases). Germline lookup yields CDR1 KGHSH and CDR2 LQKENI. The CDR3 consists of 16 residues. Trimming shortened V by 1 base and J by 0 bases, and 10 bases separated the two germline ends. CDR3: CASSPLAGSSYNEQFF. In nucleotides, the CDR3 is TGTGCCAGCTCACCACTGGCGGGATCCTCCTACAATGAGCAGTTCTTC. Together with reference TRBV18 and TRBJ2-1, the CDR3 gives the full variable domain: NAGVMQNPRHLVRRRGQEARLRCSPMKGHSHVYWYRQLPEEGLKFMVYLQKENIIDESGMPKERFSAEFPKEGPSILRIQQVVRGDSAAYFCASSPLAGSSYNEQFFGPGTRLTVL.

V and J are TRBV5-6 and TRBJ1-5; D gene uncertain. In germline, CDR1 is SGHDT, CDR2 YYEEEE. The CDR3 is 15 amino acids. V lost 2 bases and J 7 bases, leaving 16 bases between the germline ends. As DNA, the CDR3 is TGTGCCAGCAGCTTTCGGGGTAACGCGCGACAGCCCCAGCATTTT. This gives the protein CASSFRGNARQPQHF.

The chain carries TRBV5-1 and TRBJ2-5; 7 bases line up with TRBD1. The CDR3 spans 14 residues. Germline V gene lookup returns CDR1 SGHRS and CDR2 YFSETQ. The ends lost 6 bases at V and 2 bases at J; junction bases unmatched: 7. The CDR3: CASKRWTGQETQYF. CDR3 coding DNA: TGCGCCAGCAAACGATGGACAGGACAAGAGACCCAGTACTTC.

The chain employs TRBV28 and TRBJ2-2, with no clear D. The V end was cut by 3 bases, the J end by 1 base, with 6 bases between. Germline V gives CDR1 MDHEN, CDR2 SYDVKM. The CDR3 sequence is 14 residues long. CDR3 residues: CASSFSGNTGELFF. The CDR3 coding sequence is TGTGCCAGCAGTTTCTCGGGGAACACCGGGGAGCTGTTTTTT.

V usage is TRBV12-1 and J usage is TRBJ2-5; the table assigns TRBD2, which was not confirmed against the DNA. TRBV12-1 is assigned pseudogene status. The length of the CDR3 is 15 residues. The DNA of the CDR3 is TGTGCCAGCAGCTCCCTAGTGGGTATCCAAGAGACCCAGTACTTC. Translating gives CASSSLVGIQETQYF.

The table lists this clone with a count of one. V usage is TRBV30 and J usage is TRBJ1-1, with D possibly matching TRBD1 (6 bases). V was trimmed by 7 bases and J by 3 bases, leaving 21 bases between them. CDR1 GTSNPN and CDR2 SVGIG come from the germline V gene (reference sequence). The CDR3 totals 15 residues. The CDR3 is CAFSPGRGPHTEAFF. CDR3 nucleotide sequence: TGTGCCTTCTCACCGGGCAGGGGCCCTCACACTGAAGCTTTCTTT.

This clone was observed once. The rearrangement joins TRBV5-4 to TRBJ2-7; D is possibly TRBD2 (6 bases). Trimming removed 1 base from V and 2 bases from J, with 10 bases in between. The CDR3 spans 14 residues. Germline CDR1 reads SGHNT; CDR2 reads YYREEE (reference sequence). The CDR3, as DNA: TGTGCCAGCAGCTTGTCGGGAGCCCCCTACGAGCAGTACTTC. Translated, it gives CASSLSGAPYEQYF.

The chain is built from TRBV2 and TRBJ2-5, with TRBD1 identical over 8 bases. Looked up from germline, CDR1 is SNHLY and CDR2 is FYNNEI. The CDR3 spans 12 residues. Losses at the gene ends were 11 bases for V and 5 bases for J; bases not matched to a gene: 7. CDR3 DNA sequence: TGTGCCGGAAGCAGGGGGCTTGAGACCCAGTACTTC. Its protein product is CAGSRGLETQYF. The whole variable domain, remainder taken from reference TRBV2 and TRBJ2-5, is EPEVTQTPSHQVTQMGQEVILRCVPISNHLYFYWYRQILGQKVEFLVSFYNNEISEKSEIFDDQFSVERPDGSNFTLKIRSTKLEDSAMYFCAGSRGLETQYFGPGTRLLVL.

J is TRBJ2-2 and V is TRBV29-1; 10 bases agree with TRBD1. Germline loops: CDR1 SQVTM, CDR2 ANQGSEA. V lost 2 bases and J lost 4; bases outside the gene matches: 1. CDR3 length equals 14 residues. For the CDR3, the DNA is TGCAGCGTTGAAAGGGACAGGGGCACCGGGGAGCTGTTTTTT. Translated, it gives CSVERDRGTGELFF.

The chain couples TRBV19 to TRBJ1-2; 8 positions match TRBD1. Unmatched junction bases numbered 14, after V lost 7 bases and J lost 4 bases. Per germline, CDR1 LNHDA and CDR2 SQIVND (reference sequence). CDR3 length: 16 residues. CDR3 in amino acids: CASNDFSQGAIYGYTF. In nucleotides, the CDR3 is TGTGCCAGTAATGATTTCTCGCAGGGGGCTATCTATGGCTACACCTTC.

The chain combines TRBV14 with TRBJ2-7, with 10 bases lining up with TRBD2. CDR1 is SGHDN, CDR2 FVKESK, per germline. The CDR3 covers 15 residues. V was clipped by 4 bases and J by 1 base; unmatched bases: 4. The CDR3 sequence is CASSRRLAGSYEQYF. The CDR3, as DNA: TGTGCCAGCAGCCGCCGACTAGCGGGTTCCTACGAGCAGTACTTC.

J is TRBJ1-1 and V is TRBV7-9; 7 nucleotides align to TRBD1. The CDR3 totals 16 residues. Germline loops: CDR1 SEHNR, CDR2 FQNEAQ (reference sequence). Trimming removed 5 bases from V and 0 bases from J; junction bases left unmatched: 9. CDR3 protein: CASSAGQLLMNTEAFF. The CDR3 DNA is TGTGCCAGCAGCGCGGGACAGCTCCTAATGAACACTGAAGCTTTCTTT.

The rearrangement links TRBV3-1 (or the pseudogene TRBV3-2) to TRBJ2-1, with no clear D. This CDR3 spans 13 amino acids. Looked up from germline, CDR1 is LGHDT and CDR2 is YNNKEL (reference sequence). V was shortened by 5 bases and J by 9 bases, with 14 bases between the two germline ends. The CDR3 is CASSFLVSTEQFF. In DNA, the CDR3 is TGTGCCAGCAGCTTCTTAGTAAGTACTGAGCAGTTCTTC.

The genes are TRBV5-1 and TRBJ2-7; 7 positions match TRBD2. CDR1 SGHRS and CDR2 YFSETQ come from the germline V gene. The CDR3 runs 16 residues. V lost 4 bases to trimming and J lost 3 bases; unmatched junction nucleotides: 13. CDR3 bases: TGCGCCAGCAGCCGGGCGGGGCGGGGAGGGAGCTACGAGCAGTACTTC. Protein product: CASSRAGRGGSYEQYF. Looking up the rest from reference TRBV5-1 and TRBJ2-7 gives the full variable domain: KAGVTQTPRYLIKTRGQQVTLSCSPISGHRSVSWYQQTPGQGLQFLFEYFSETQRNKGNFPGRFSGRQFSNSRSEMNVSTLELGDSALYLCASSRAGRGGSYEQYFGPGTRLTVT.